The entry below gives a single T cell receptor (beta chain) sequence along with its context. What it recognizes is unknown. The record originates from a study of shared clonotypes between healthy human individuals. Overall study: Three plates were used per donor for CD4 naive, three for CD4 memory, two for CD8 naive and one for CD8 memory. Findings of the study overall: All-four-donor shared clonotypes had higher generation probabilities than non-shared clonotypes did. Relative to memory subsets, naive subsets generally showed larger estimated richness.

Trimming removed 0 bases from V and 3 bases from J, with 13 bases in between. Germline CDR1 and CDR2: MGHRA and YSYEKL. The CDR3 length is 16 residues. The sorted-subset replicate PCRs were given around 200 ng DNA, which is 27,000 or so T cell genomes. The method was immunoSEQ multiplex PCR; TCRdb's version includes in-frame clones alone and lacks a portion of them. The sample gives roughly 550,000 clones, 95% to 96% of which show up once; 0.11% is in the top ten. In the naive CD8 group, cells lacked CD45RO and were positively selected for CCR7, so terminally differentiated effector memory CD45RA+ cells were left out.

The chain combines TRBV4-1 with TRBJ2-3, with D uncertain. The clonotype comes from a woman in her twenties or thirties in good health. The sample taken for sequencing was naive CD8+ T cells sorted from blood. The CDR3 sequence: CASSQDNPAETDTQYF. CDR3 sequence (DNA): TGCGCCAGCAGCCAAGATAACCCGGCGGAAACAGATACGCAGTATTTT.